This TCR beta chain emerged from a study of T cells expressing NK-cell markers. Germline-derived CDR1 and CDR2 are SGHTA and FQGTGA. The CDR3 contains 18 residues. TCRdb reprocessed the 5' RACE reads and reports one entry per CDR3 protein, with no DNA. The specimen's table records under 600,000 distinct CDR3 sequences. The chain joins TRBV7-3 to TRBJ2-1; TCRdb picks TRBD2, but there is no DNA to check that call. This TCR was recovered from a woman aged 45 to 65 in good health. Material: blood T cells: a sorted CD56 or NKG2C T cell subset, CD4+ or CD8+ T cells, or bulk PBMC T cells (not recorded which). CDR3 region: CASSLGTSGSKMGNEQFF.